The TCR beta chain under discussion was sequenced for a study of CD8 T cells in ankylosing spondylitis. Study-level results: Seemingly characteristic of ankylosing spondylitis blood was a TCR beta motif consisting of about 8 highly homologous variants. In ankylosing spondylitis patients, matched synovial fluid reportedly showed significant enrichment of disease-linked clones. Clones linked to the disease showed a CD8+ phenotype. They occurred at relatively low frequencies in peripheral blood.

Germline V lookup: CDR1 MNHNS, CDR2 SASEGT. The CDR3 length is 14 residues. The J segment lost 4 bases and the V segment lost 6 bases, leaving 6 bases of the junction unmatched. Quantitative 5'-RACE with molecular barcodes generated TCR beta libraries. TCRdb reanalysed the 5' RACE reads using MiXCR and keeps one entry per CDR3 protein. The table records about 90,000 distinct CDR3 sequences, just under 9% of them present only once. Comment on this clonotype: Its antigen is not known.

The sequenced material came from blood, either unsorted or a sorted T cell fraction (not recorded which). The receptor's source is a male donor with ankylosing spondylitis. The V call is TRBV6-1, the J call TRBJ1-3; 7 bases map to TRBD1. The CDR3 sequence: CASSSTGSGNTIYF. CDR3 bases: TGTGCCAGCAGCTCGACAGGGTCAGGAAACACCATATATTTT.